What follows is one T cell receptor beta chain and its context. Its antigen is not identified. This record comes from a study of long-term antiretroviral therapy in people with HIV. Study-wide findings and caveats: Blood dating 2004 to 2017 may reflect older ART regimens.

Sequencing relied on immunoSEQ assay v3.0, run at survey level. Some clones are missing from TCRdb's copy, which holds only in-frame ones; the method was immunoSEQ multiplex PCR. The sample carries 15,000 to 20,000 clones, 88% recorded once. Every donor had one or more pre-ART and two or more post-ART PBMC samples. Treatment for every participant with HIV took place in the United States. DNA was extracted from roughly 0.93-9.6 million thawed cryopreserved PBMC. This sequence was found in a man in his forties or fifties with HIV. The specimen comprised unsorted PBMCs, sampled 6.9 years after starting antiretroviral therapy.

CDR3 residues: CASSLSTGVYEQYF. CDR3 coding DNA: TGCGCCAGCAGCCTCTCGACAGGGGTCTACGAGCAGTACTTC. The V call is TRBV4-3, the J call TRBJ2-7; 8 nucleotides align to TRBD1. The germline V gene has CDR1 LGHNA and CDR2 YSLEER. This CDR3 region has 14 residues. V lost 4 bases to trimming and J lost 3 bases; unmatched junction nucleotides: 5.